This T cell receptor (beta chain) was captured in a study of blood T cell repertoires in COVID-19. Study-level background: PBMCs, B-cell-depleted T cells, or T cells provided the cDNA or gDNA that made up the material.

The V gene end was trimmed by 2 bases and the J gene end by 3 bases; junction bases not matched to a gene: 7. From germline, CDR1 is SGDLS and CDR2 YYNGEE. The CDR3 has 16 amino acids. Per the original methods: Quantification of nucleated cells was approximated via reference gene primer amplification. Produced via immunoSEQ multiplex PCR; TCRdb's table is partial and in-frame only. V, J and clone size were drawn from that table, and D and trimming were deduced from the DNA. The table includes about 190,000 clones, 90% detected once. The origin of this receptor is a man over 45 with acute or convalescent COVID-19. Sequencing was performed on peripheral blood. This rearrangement joins TRBV9 to TRBJ2-3; TRBD2 matches at 9 bases. CDR3 DNA: TGTGCCAGCAGCGTTAGCGGGAGTCCAATAACAGATACGCAGTATTTT. It is translated as CASSVSGSPITDTQYF.